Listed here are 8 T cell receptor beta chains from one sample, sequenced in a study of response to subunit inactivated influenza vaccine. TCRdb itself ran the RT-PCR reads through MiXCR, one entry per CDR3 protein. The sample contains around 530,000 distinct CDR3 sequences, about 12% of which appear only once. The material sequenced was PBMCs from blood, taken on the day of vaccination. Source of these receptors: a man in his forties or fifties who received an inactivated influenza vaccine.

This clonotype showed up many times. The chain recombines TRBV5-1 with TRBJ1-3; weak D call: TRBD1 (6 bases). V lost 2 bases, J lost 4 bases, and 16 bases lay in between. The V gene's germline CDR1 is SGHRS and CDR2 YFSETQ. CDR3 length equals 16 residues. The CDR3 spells CASSFSGTTGGNTIYF. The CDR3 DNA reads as TGCGCCAGCAGCTTTTCCGGGACAACGGGGGGAAACACCATATATTTT.

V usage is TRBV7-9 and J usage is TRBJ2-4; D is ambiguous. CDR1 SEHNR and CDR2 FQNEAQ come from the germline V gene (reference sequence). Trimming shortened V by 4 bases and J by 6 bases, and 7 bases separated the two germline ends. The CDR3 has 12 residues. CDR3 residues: CASSSYRNIQYF. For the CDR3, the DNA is TGTGCCAGCAGCTCCTACAGAAACATTCAGTACTTC.

The CDR3 sequence: CASSFPPLRTGFYNEQFF. CDR3 coding DNA: TGTGCCAGCAGCTTTCCTCCCCTAAGGACAGGGTTCTACAATGAGCAGTTCTTC. The chain links TRBV11-1 to TRBJ2-1; TRBD1 matches 8 bases. The CDR3 is made up of 18 amino acids. Germline V CDR1 and CDR2: SGHAT, FQDESV (reference sequence). V lost 3 bases and J lost 3; bases outside the gene matches: 13.

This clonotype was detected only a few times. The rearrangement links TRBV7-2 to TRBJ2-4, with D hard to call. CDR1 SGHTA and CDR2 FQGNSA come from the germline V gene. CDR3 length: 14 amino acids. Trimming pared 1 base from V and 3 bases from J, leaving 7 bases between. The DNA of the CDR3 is TGTGCCAGCAGCTTAGAACAAGTCAAAAACATTCAGTACTTC. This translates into CASSLEQVKNIQYF.

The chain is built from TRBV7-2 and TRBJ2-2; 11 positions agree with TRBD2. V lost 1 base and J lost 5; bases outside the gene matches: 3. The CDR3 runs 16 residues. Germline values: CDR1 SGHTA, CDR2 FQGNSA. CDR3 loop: CASSLVIAGGTGELFF. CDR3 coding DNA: TGTGCCAGCAGCTTAGTGATAGCGGGAGGGACCGGGGAGCTGTTTTTT. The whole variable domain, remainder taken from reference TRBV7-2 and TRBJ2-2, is GAGVSQSPSNKVTEKGKDVELRCDPISGHTALYWYRQSLGQGLEFLIYFQGNSAPDKSGLPSDRFSAERTGGSVSTLTIQRTQQEDSAVYLCASSLVIAGGTGELFFGEGSRLTVL.

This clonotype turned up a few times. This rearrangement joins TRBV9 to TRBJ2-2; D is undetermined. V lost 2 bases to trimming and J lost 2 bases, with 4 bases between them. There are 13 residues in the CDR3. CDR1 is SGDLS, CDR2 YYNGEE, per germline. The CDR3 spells CASSVTNTGELFF. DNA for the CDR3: TGTGCCAGCAGCGTCACCAACACCGGGGAGCTGTTTTTT.

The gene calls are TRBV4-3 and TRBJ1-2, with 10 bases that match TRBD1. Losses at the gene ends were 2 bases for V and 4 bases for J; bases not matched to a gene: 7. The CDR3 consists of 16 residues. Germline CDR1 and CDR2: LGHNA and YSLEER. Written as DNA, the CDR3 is TGCGCCAGCAGCCAAATTGGACAGGGGGTCTCCTATGGCTACACCTTC. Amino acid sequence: CASSQIGQGVSYGYTF.

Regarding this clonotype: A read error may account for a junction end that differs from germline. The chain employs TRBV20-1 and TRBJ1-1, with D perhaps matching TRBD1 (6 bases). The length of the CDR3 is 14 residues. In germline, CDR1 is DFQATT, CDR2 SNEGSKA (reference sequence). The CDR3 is CSARGGALNTVAFF. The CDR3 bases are TGCAGTGCTAGAGGGGGGGCCCTGAACACTGTAGCTTTCTTT.